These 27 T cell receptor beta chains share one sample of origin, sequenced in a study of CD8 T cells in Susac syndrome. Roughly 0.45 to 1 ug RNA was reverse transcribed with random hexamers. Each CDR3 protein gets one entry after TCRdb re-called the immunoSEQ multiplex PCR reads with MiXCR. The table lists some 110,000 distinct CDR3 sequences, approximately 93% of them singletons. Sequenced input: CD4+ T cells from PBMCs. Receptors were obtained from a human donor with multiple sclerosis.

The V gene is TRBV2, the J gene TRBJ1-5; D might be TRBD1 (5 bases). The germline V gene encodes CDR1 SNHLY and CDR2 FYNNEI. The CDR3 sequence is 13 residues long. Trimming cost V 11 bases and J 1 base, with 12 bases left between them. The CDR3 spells CAGHRDSNQPQHF. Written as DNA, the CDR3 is TGTGCCGGGCACCGGGACAGCAATCAGCCCCAGCATTTT.

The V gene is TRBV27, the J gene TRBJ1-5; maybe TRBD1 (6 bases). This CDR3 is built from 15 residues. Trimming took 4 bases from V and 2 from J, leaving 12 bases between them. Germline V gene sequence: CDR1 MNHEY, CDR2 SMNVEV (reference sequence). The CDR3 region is CASSSYRDGNQPQHF. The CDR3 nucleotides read TGTGCCAGCAGTTCTTACAGGGATGGCAATCAGCCCCAGCATTTT.

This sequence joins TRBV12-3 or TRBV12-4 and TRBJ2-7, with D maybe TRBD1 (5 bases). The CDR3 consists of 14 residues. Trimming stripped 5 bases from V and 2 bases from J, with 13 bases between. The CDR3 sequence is CASSLQGVTYEQYF. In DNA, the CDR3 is TGTGCCAGCAGTCTCCAGGGCGTCACCTACGAGCAGTACTTC.

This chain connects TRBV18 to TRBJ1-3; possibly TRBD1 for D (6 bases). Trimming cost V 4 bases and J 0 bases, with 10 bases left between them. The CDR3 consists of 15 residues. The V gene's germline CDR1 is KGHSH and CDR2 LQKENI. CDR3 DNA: TGTGCCAGCTCACTCCGGACAGTCTCTGGAAACACCATATATTTT. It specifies CASSLRTVSGNTIYF.

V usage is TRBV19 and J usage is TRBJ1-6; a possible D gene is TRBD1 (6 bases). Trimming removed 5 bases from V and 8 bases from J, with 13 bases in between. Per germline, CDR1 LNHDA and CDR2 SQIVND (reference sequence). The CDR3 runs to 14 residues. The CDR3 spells CASSLTGRDSPLHF. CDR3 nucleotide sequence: TGTGCCAGTAGTCTCACAGGGAGAGATTCACCCCTCCACTTT.

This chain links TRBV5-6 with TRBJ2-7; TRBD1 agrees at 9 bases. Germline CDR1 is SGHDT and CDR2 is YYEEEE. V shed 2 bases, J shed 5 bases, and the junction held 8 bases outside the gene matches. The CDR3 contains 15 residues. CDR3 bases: TGTGCCAGCAGCTTCTCCGGGACAGGGATGCACGAGCAGTACTTC. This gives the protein CASSFSGTGMHEQYF.

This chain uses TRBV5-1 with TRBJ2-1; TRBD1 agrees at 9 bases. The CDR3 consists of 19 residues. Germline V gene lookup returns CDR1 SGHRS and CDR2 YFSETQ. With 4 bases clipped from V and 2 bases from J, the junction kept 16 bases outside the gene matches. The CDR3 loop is CASSGFIRTGVGPYNEQFF. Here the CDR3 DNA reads TGCGCCAGCAGCGGTTTTATCAGGACAGGGGTCGGCCCCTACAATGAGCAGTTCTTC.

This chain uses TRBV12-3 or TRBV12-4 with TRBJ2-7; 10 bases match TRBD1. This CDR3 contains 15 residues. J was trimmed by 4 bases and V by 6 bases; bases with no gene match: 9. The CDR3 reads CASSRLDRGIYEQYF. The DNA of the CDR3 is TGTGCCAGCAGCCGGCTGGACAGGGGGATTTACGAGCAGTACTTC.

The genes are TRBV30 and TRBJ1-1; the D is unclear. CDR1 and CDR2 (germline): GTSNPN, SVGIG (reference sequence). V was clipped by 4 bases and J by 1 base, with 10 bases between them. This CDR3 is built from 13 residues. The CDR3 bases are TGTGCCTGGACAGTTTCTGGGAACACTGAAGCTTTCTTT. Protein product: CAWTVSGNTEAFF. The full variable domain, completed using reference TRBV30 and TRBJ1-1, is SQTIHQWPATLVQPVGSPLSLECTVEGTSNPNLYWYRQAAGRGLQLLFYSVGIGQISSEVPQNLSASRPQDRQFILSSKKLLLSDSGFYLCAWTVSGNTEAFFGQGTRLTVV.

CDR3 in DNA: TGTGCCAGCGGATACCGGGACGGAGGCGAGCAGTACTTC. It translates to CASGYRDGGEQYF. This chain connects TRBV2 to TRBJ2-7; D may be TRBD1 or TRBD2 (5 bases each). Deletions cut 8 bases from V and 6 bases from J, with 17 bases between. This CDR3 comprises 13 residues. Per germline, CDR1 SNHLY and CDR2 FYNNEI.

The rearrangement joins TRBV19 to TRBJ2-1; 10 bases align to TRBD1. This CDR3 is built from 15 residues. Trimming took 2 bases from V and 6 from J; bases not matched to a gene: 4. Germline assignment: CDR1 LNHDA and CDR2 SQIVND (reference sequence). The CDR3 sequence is CASSIWDRGFNEQFF. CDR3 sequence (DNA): TGTGCCAGTAGTATATGGGACAGGGGTTTCAATGAGCAGTTCTTC.

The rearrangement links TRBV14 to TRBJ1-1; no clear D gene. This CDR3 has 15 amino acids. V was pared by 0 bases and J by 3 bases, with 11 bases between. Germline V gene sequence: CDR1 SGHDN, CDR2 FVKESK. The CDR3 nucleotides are TGTGCCAGCAGCCAAGACCCCCAGATATACACTGAAGCTTTCTTT. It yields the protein CASSQDPQIYTEAFF.

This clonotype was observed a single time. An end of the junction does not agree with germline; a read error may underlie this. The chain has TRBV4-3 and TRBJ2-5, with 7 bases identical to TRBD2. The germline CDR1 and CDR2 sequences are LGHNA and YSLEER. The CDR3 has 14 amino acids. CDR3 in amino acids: CASSEEGGDGTQYF. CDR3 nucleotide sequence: TGCGCCAGCAGCGAAGAGGGAGGGGATGGGACCCAGTACTTC.

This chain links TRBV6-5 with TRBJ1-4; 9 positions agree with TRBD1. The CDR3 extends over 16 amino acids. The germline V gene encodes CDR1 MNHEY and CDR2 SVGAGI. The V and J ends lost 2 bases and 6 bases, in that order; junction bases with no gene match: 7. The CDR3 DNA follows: TGTGCCAGCAGTTACGGGCATACAGGGGGCGATGAAAAACTGTTTTTT. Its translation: CASSYGHTGGDEKLFF.

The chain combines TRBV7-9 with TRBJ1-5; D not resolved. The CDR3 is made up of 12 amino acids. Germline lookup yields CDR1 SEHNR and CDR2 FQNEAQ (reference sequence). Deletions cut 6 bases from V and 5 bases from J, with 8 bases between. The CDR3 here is CASSFEYQPQHF. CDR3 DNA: TGTGCCAGCAGTTTCGAATATCAGCCCCAGCATTTT.

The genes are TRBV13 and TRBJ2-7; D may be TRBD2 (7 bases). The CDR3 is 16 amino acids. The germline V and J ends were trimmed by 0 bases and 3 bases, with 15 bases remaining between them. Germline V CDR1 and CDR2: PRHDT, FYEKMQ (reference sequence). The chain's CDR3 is CASSLGGGDTNYEQYF. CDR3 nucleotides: TGTGCCAGCAGCTTAGGGGGAGGGGACACCAACTACGAGCAGTACTTC. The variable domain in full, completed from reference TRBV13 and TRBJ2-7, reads AAGVIQSPRHLIKEKRETATLKCYPIPRHDTVYWYQQGPGQDPQFLISFYEKMQSDKGSIPDRFSAQQFSDYHSELNMSSLELGDSALYFCASSLGGGDTNYEQYFGPGTRLTVT.

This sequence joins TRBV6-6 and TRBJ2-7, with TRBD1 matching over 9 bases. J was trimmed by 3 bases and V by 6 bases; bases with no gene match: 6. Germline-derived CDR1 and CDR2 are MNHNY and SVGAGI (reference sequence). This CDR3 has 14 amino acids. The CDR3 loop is CASRGQGYGYEQYF. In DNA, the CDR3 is TGTGCCAGCAGGGGACAGGGTTATGGCTACGAGCAGTACTTC.

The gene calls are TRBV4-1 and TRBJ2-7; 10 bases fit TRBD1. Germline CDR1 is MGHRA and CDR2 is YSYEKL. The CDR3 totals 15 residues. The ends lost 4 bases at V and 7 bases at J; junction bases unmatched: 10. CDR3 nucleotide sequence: TGCGCCAGCAGCCTCCCGGGACAGGGGATGGGGGAGCAGTACTTC. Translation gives CASSLPGQGMGEQYF.

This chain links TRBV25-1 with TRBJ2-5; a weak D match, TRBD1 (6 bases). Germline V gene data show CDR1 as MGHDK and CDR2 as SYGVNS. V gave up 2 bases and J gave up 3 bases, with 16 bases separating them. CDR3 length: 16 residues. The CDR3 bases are TGTGCCAGCAGTGAAGGATTGTGGACAGTCGAAGAGACCCAGTACTTC. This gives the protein CASSEGLWTVEETQYF. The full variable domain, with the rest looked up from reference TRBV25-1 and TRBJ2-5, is EADIYQTPRYLVIGTGKKITLECSQTMGHDKMYWYQQDPGMELHLIHYSYGVNSTEKGDLSSESTVSRIRTEHFPLTLESARPSHTSQYLCASSEGLWTVEETQYFGPGTRLLVL.

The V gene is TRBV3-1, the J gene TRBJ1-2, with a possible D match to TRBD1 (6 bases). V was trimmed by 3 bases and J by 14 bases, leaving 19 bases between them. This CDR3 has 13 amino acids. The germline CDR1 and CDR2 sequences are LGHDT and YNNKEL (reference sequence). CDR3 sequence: CASSQGRGGGTTF. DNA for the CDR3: TGTGCCAGCAGCCAGGGCAGGGGAGGAGGTACGACCTTC.

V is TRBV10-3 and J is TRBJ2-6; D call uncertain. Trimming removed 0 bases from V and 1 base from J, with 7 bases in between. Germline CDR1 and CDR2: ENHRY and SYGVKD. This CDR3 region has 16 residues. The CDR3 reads CAISESDQSGANVLTF. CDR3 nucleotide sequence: TGTGCCATCAGTGAGTCGGATCAATCTGGGGCCAACGTCCTGACTTTC.

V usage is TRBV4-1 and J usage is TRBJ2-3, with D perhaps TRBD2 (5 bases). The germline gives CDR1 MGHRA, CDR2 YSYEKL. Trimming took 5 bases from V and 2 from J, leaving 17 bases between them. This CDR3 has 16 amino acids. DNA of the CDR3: TGCGCCAGCAGCGGGATACGGGGTTCCACCACAGATACGCAGTATTTT. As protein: CASSGIRGSTTDTQYF.

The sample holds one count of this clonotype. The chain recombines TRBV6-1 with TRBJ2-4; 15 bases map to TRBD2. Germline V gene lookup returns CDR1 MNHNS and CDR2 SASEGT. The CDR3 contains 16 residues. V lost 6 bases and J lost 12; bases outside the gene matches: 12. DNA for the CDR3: TGTGCCAGCAGCCCCGGGACTAGCGGGGGGTTCAGCCGTCAGTACTTC. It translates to CASSPGTSGGFSRQYF.

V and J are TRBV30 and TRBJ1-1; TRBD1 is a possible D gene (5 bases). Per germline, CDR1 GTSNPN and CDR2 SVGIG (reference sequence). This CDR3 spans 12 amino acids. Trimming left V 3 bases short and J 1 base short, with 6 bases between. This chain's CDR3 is CAWRDTNTEAFF. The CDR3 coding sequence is TGTGCCTGGAGGGACACGAACACTGAAGCTTTCTTT.

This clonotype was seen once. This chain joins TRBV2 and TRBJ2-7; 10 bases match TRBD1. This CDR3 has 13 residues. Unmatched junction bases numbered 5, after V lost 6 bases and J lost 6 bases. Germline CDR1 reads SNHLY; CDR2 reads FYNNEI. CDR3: CASRRDRGGEQYF. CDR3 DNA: TGTGCCAGCAGGCGGGACAGGGGAGGCGAGCAGTACTTC.

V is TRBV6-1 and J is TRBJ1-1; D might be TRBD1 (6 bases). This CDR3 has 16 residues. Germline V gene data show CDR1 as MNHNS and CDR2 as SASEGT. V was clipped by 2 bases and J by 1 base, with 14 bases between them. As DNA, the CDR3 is TGTGCCAGCAGTGAATTCGTAAGGGGGAGGAACACTGAAGCTTTCTTT. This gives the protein CASSEFVRGRNTEAFF.

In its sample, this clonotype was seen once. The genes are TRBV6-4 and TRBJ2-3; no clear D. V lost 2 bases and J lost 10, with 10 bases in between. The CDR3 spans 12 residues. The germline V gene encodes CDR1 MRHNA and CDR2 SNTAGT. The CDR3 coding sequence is TGTGCCAGCAGTGACCCCCCGCAGCCGCAGTATTTT. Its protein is CASSDPPQPQYF.